One T cell receptor (beta chain) is described in this entry. This specimen comes from a study of technical replicates of blood from a handful of donors. V gave up 3 bases and J gave up 4 bases, with 6 bases separating them. CDR1 and CDR2 from the germline V gene are SNHLY and FYNNEI. There are 12 residues in the CDR3. The protocol was immunoSEQ multiplex PCR, while the TCRdb copy is restricted to in-frame clones and leaves out a portion. The table lists roughly 93,000 clones, 95% of them singletons, with approximately 0.2% in the top ten. Sequencing was done on a sample of T cells isolated from PBMCs. V is TRBV2 and J is TRBJ1-2; D gene uncertain. This receptor was taken from a human donor in good health. The CDR3 here is CASSDDTYGYTF. In DNA, the CDR3 is TGTGCCAGCAGTGACGACACCTATGGCTACACCTTC.